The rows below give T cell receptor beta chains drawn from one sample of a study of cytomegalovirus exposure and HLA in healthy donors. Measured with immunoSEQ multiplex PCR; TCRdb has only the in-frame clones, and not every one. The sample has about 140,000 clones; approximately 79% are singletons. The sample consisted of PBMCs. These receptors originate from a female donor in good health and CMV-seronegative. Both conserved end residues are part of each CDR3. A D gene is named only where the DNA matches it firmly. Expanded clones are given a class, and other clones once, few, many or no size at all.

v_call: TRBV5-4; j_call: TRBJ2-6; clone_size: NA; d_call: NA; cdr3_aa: CASSPQAVSGANVLTF; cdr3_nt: TGTGCCAGCAGCCCCCAAGCCGTCTCTGGGGCCAACGTCCTGACTTTC
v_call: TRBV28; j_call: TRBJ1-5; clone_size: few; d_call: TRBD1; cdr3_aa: CASSLWSATGGKSNQPQHF; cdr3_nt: TGTGCCAGCAGTTTATGGTCCGCTACAGGGGGCAAGAGCAATCAGCCCCAGCATTTT
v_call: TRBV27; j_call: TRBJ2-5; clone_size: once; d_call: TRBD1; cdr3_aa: CASSPDRDQETQYF; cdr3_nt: TGTGCCAGCAGTCCGGACAGGGACCAAGAGACCCAGTACTTC
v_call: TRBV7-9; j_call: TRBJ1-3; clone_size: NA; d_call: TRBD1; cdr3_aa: CASSSWDSVSSGNTIYF; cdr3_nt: TGTGCCAGCAGCTCATGGGACAGTGTTAGCTCTGGAAACACCATATATTTT
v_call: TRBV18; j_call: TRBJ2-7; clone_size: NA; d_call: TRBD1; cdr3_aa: CASSPGTGPYEQYF; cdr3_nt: TGTGCCAGCTCACCGGGGACAGGCCCCTACGAGCAGTACTTC
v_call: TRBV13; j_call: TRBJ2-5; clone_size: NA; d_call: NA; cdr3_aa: CASSHTSGQETQYF; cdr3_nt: TGTGCCAGCAGCCACACCAGCGGGCAAGAGACCCAGTACTTC
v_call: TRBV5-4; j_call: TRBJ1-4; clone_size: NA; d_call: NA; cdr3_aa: CASSLEGDPNEKLFF; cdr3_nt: TGTGCCAGCAGCTTGGAGGGGGATCCTAATGAAAAACTGTTTTTT
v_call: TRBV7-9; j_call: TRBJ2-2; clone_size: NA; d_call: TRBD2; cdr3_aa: CASSWGGVNTGELFF; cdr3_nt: TGTGCCAGCAGCTGGGGAGGGGTGAATACCGGGGAGCTGTTTTTT
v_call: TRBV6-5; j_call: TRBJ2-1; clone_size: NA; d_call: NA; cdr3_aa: CASSLSSYNEQFF; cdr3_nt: TGTGCCAGCAGCTTGAGCTCCTACAATGAGCAGTTCTTC
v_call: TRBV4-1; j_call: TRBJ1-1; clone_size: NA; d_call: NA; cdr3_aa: CASSQVRIDTEAFF; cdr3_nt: TGCGCCAGCAGCCAAGTCAGGATTGACACTGAAGCTTTCTTT
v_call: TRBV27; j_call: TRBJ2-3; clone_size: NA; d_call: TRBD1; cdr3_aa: CASSPRTGPTDTQYF; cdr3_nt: TGTGCCAGCAGTCCTCGGACAGGACCCACAGATACGCAGTATTTT
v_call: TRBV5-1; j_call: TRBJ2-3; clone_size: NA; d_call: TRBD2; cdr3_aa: CASSLAGGPPDTQYF; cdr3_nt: TGCGCCAGCAGCTTAGCGGGAGGGCCCCCAGATACGCAGTATTTT
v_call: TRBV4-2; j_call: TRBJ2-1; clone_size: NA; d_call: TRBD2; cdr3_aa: CASSQDGLAGGPGFYNEQFF; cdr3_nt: TGTGCCAGCAGCCAAGATGGCCTAGCGGGAGGGCCGGGGTTCTACAATGAGCAGTTCTTC
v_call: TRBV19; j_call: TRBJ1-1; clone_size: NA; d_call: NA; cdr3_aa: CASSIDPQGWNTEAFF; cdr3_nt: TGTGCCAGTAGTATAGACCCACAGGGTTGGAACACTGAAGCTTTCTTT
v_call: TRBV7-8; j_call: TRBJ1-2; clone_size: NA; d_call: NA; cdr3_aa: CASSQGQTPNYGYTF; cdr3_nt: TGTGCCAGCAGCCAAGGACAGACACCGAACTATGGCTACACCTTC
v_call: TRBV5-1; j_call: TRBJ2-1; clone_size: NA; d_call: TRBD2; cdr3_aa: CASSLAGIGLAGSVTSHNEQFF; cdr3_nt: TGCGCCAGCAGCTTGGCTGGAATAGGACTAGCGGGATCGGTCACCAGTCACAATGAGCAGTTCTTC
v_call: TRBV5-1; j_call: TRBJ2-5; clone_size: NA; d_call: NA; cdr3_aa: CASSLAGQLQETQYF; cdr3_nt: TGCGCCAGCAGCCTGGCGGGACAACTCCAAGAGACCCAGTACTTC
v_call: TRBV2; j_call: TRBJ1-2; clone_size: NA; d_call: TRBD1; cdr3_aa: CASIGRGYYGYTF; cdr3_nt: TGTGCCAGCATTGGCAGGGGGTACTATGGCTACACCTTC
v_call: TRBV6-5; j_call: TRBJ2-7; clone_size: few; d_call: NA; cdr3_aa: CASTAGVSYEQYF; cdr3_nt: TGTGCCAGCACGGCAGGGGTCTCCTACGAGCAGTACTTC
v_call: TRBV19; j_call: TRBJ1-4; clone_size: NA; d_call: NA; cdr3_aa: CASSRGTWRGGEKLFF; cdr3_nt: TGTGCCAGTAGTAGGGGGACTTGGCGGGGGGGAGAAAAACTGTTTTTT
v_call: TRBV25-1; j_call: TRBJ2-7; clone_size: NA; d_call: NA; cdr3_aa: CASSDGGGSSYEQYF; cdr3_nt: TGTGCCAGCAGTGATGGCGGAGGGTCCTCCTACGAGCAGTACTTC
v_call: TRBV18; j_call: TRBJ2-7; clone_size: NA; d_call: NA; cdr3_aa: CASSPEEGVYEQYF; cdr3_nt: TGTGCCAGCTCACCAGAAGAGGGAGTCTACGAGCAGTACTTC
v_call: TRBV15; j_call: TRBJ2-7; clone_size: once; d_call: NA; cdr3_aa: CATSREDYSYEQYF; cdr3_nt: TGTGCCACCAGCAGAGAAGACTACTCCTACGAGCAGTACTTC
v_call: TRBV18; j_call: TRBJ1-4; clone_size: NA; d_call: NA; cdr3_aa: CASSPTSTATNEKLFF; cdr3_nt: TGTGCCAGCTCACCCACGAGTACTGCAACTAATGAAAAACTGTTTTTT